The sequence of this T cell receptor (beta chain) was determined in a study of cytomegalovirus exposure and HLA in healthy donors. Study-wide findings and caveats: Listed as cytomegalovirus-associated were around 160 TCR beta chains. It was confirmed in vitro that a few of the CMV-associated chains were specific for CMV antigens. According to a later analysis, donors in an Asian-associated ancestry cluster reportedly had fewer N-insertions than the roughly 670-donor mean. For most TCR beta V segments, an earlier analysis put the productive rate at about 90% or about 30% of the time.

Germline-derived CDR1 and CDR2 are MNHNY and SVGAGI (reference sequence). The CDR3 is 14 residues long. The germline V and J ends were trimmed by 5 bases and 0 bases, with 8 bases remaining between them. This clone has more than one count but fewer than ten. Its antigen is undetermined. PCR used 60 Vbeta primers and 13 Jbeta primers. Assay: immunoSEQ multiplex PCR; the TCRdb copy retains only in-frame clones and omits some. The data hold 190,000 or so clones, with 80% observed a single time. This clonotype was obtained from a boy younger than 18 in good health and CMV-seronegative. The gene calls are TRBV6-6 and TRBJ1-3; D is undetermined. Sequencing input: PBMCs. CDR3 DNA sequence: TGTGCCAGCAGTAAGACTTCCTCTGGAAACACCATATATTTT. This translates into CASSKTSSGNTIYF.